The 11 T cell receptor beta chains below all came from one sample that was sequenced in a study of blood T cells in healthy people across ages (dated by TCRdb to between 2015 and 2016). Library preparation employed 5' RACE. The sequencing machine was an Illumina HiSeq 2500. A second PCR of about 6 to 12 cycles was performed with a sample-barcoded 5' primer and a J-beta primer mix. TCRdb reprocessing: public reads trimmed at Q25 with fastp, clones called with MiXCR, in-frame beta chains kept. Rows are unified per CDR3 protein, each entry keeping the most common DNA and genes. This sample has roughly 1,000,000 distinct CDR3 sequences in its table, and roughly 24% of those were observed once. The top ten clonotypes cover approximately 0.7% of the sample. This sample also appeared in a second study, on T cells of mothers and their children.

The sample consisted of blood. Every receptor here comes from a girl aged 2 to 10 in good health.

This clonotype has a handful of counts. This chain connects TRBV28 to TRBJ2-5; TRBD2 matches 8 bases. The assigned J gene may be wrong: the sequence end matches TRBJ2-1 better. Per the germline V gene, CDR1 is MDHEN and CDR2 is SYDVKM. There are 16 residues in the CDR3. CDR3 protein: CASIPQKAGGRSEQFF. The CDR3 DNA sequence: TGTGCCAGCATCCCCCAGAAGGCGGGAGGTAGGAGTGAGCAGTTCTTC.

This clonotype has more than one count but fewer than ten. The V call is TRBV2, the J call TRBJ1-5, with D uncertain. V gave up 2 bases and J gave up 9 bases, with 17 bases separating them. The CDR3 consists of 15 residues. Germline assignment: CDR1 SNHLY and CDR2 FYNNEI. CDR3 region: CASSEFEGGMVPQHF. CDR3 DNA: TGTGCCAGCAGTGAATTCGAGGGAGGGATGGTGCCCCAGCATTTT.

This clonotype was recorded at least ten times. The rearrangement joins TRBV20-1 to TRBJ1-1, with D unclear. This CDR3 is 16 amino acids long. V gave up 1 base and J gave up 0 bases, with 15 bases separating them. The germline gives CDR1 DFQATT, CDR2 SNEGSKA (reference sequence). CDR3 nucleotides: TGCAGTGCTAGAGGTTCCCTTTTAGGGTTGAACACTGAAGCTTTCTTT. Amino acids: CSARGSLLGLNTEAFF.

The J gene is TRBJ1-4, the V gene TRBV28; D ambiguous. This CDR3 is built from 13 residues. Germline V CDR1 and CDR2: MDHEN, SYDVKM. Trimming shortened V by 10 bases and J by 7 bases, and 16 bases separated the two germline ends. The CDR3 sequence: CATLDGAVEKLFF. CDR3 DNA sequence: TGTGCCACCCTGGACGGAGCGGTTGAAAAACTGTTTTTT.

This clonotype was counted between two and nine times. The chain is built from TRBV4-2 and TRBJ2-3; no firm D call. Germline V lookup: CDR1 LGHNA, CDR2 YNFKEQ. The CDR3 length is 15 residues. Between the trimmed V and J ends, which lost 1 base and 0 bases, there was a span of 8 bases. The CDR3 protein is CASSQGARSTDTQYF. The CDR3 DNA follows: TGTGCCAGCAGCCAAGGGGCCCGGAGCACAGATACGCAGTATTTT.

This chain links TRBV28 with TRBJ1-4; D is undetermined. V lost 6 bases and J lost 6, with 11 bases in between. Germline V gene data show CDR1 as MDHEN and CDR2 as SYDVKM. The CDR3 runs 13 residues. The CDR3 sequence: CASRKGGHEKLFF. The CDR3 nucleotides read TGTGCCAGCAGGAAAGGAGGGCATGAAAAACTGTTTTTT.

V gene TRBV28 combines with J gene TRBJ2-7; D may be TRBD1 (6 bases). The CDR3 is made up of 15 amino acids. V gave up 6 bases and J gave up 2 bases, with 17 bases separating them. The germline V gene encodes CDR1 MDHEN and CDR2 SYDVKM. The DNA of the CDR3 is TGTGCCAGCAGCAAGCAGGGGTCTGCAGCCTACGAGCAGTACTTC. Translating gives CASSKQGSAAYEQYF.

This clonotype was seen more than once but under ten times. At one boundary the junction diverges from the germline segment, which might be a read error. The V call is TRBV12-3 or TRBV12-4, the J call TRBJ2-1, with 13 bases matching TRBD2. The CDR3 runs 18 residues. For the CDR3, the DNA is TGTGCCAGCAGTTCCTGGACTAGCGGGGGCTCAGGGTACAATGGGCAGTTCTTC. Translation gives CASSSWTSGGSGYNGQFF.

This clonotype was detected many times. V usage is TRBV20-1 and J usage is TRBJ2-5; D possibly corresponds to TRBD2 (5 bases). In germline, CDR1 is DFQATT, CDR2 SNEGSKA (reference sequence). V was trimmed by 1 base and J by 3 bases, leaving 9 bases between them. The CDR3 consists of 13 residues. The CDR3 sequence: CSARGGGEETQYF. The CDR3 DNA is TGCAGTGCTAGAGGCGGAGGTGAAGAGACCCAGTACTTC.

This chain links TRBV7-2 with TRBJ2-5; a possible D gene is TRBD2 (5 bases). The end of the DNA aligns better with TRBJ2-7, so the J call may be wrong. Per germline, CDR1 SGHTA and CDR2 FQGNSA. The CDR3 extends over 15 amino acids. CDR3 region: CASSFDGGYSYEQYF. In nucleotides, the CDR3 is TGTGCCAGCAGCTTTGACGGAGGCTACTCCTACGAGCAGTACTTC.

There are a few counts of this clonotype. The V and J genes are TRBV5-1 and TRBJ2-2, with D possibly matching TRBD2 (6 bases). Germline CDR1 is SGHRS and CDR2 is YFSETQ. The ends were cut back, 0 bases at V and 0 bases at J, with 9 bases in the middle. There are 16 residues in the CDR3. As DNA, the CDR3 is TGCGCCAGCAGCTTGGTCGGGGGTACGAACACCGGGGAGCTGTTTTTT. Translating gives CASSLVGGTNTGELFF.